The rows below give T cell receptor beta chains drawn from one sample of a study of CD8 T cells in Susac syndrome. Each CDR3 protein gets one entry after TCRdb re-called the immunoSEQ multiplex PCR reads with MiXCR. The repertoire has 150,000 or so distinct CDR3 sequences, roughly 95% of them found once; the top ten carry around 0.12%. Sequenced: CD4+ T cells from PBMCs. The receptor set was obtained from a human donor with Susac syndrome. The CDR3 runs from the conserved cysteine through the conserved F or W. D genes are given only for firm matches. The size entry is marked missing in some rows and otherwise reads once, few, many or a size class.

CDR3: CSVEATGFGEQYF
DNA: TGCAGCGTTGAAGCGACAGGGTTTGGCGAGCAGTACTTC
D: TRBD1
V: TRBV29-1
length: 13
J: TRBJ2-7
size: NA

CDR3: CASSDNRETEAFF
DNA: TGTGCCAGCAGTGACAACAGAGAGACTGAAGCTTTCTTT
D: NA
V: TRBV2
length: 13
J: TRBJ1-1
size: NA

CDR3: CASSQGAKGGYTF
DNA: TGTGCCAGCAGCCAAGGGGCCAAAGGGGGCTACACCTTC
D: NA
V: TRBV3-1
length: 13
J: TRBJ1-2
size: NA

CDR3: CSAPTGVESPLHF
DNA: TGCAGTGCCCCAACAGGGGTAGAATCACCCCTCCACTTT
D: TRBD1
V: TRBV20-1
length: 13
J: TRBJ1-6
size: NA

CDR3: CASRSPLGLETQYF
DNA: TGTGCCAGCAGATCTCCCCTGGGGTTAGAGACCCAGTACTTC
D: NA
V: TRBV25-1
length: 14
J: TRBJ2-5
size: NA

CDR3: CASSVAGGRSHEQYF
DNA: TGTGCCAGCAGCGTAGCCGGCGGGAGAAGCCACGAGCAGTACTTC
D: TRBD2
V: TRBV9
length: 15
J: TRBJ2-7
size: NA

CDR3: CASSIGNPTEAFF
DNA: TGTGCCAGTAGTATCGGCAATCCCACTGAAGCTTTCTTT
D: NA
V: TRBV19
length: 13
J: TRBJ1-1
size: NA

CDR3: CASGRGTSESTDTQYF
DNA: TGTGCCAGCGGAAGGGGAACTAGCGAGAGCACAGATACGCAGTATTTT
D: TRBD2
V: TRBV9
length: 16
J: TRBJ2-3
size: NA

CDR3: CATSDGQSKAYNEQFF
DNA: TGTGCCACCAGTGACGGACAGAGCAAAGCCTACAATGAGCAGTTCTTC
D: NA
V: TRBV24-1
length: 16
J: TRBJ2-1
size: NA

CDR3: CATSTRQGSSGNTIYF
DNA: TGTGCCACCAGCACTCGACAGGGATCGTCTGGAAACACCATATATTTT
D: TRBD1
V: TRBV15
length: 16
J: TRBJ1-3
size: NA

CDR3: CASSLRPAGLNQNTEAFF
DNA: TGTGCCAGCAGCTTGAGGCCTGCGGGACTCAACCAGAACACTGAAGCTTTCTTT
D: NA
V: TRBV11-2
length: 18
J: TRBJ1-1
size: NA

CDR3: CASSPSTRERAQYF
DNA: TGTGCCAGCTCACCATCCACCCGCGAGCGGGCGCAGTATTTT
D: NA
V: TRBV18
length: 14
J: TRBJ2-3
size: NA

CDR3: CASSLETGHKGNIQYF
DNA: TGCGCCAGCAGCTTAGAGACAGGCCATAAGGGAAACATTCAGTACTTC
D: NA
V: TRBV5-1
length: 16
J: TRBJ2-4
size: NA

CDR3: CASSLRQIYNEQFF
DNA: TGCGCCAGCAGCTTACGACAGATCTACAATGAGCAGTTCTTC
D: NA
V: TRBV5-1
length: 14
J: TRBJ2-1
size: NA

CDR3: CASTGQTNTEAFF
DNA: TGTGCCAGCACCGGACAGACGAACACTGAAGCTTTCTTT
D: NA
V: TRBV25-1
length: 13
J: TRBJ1-1
size: NA

CDR3: CSARGGGSGSNADTQYF
DNA: TGCAGTGCTAGAGGGGGGGGAAGCGGGAGTAACGCAGATACGCAGTATTTT
D: TRBD2
V: TRBV20-1
length: 17
J: TRBJ2-3
size: NA

CDR3: CAWSVLGSPRVNEQFF
DNA: TGTGCCTGGAGTGTACTCGGCAGCCCGCGGGTAAATGAGCAGTTCTTC
D: NA
V: TRBV30
length: 16
J: TRBJ2-1
size: NA

CDR3: CASSESGLSNQPQHF
DNA: TGTGCCAGCAGTGAATCAGGCTTGAGCAATCAGCCCCAGCATTTT
D: NA
V: TRBV25-1
length: 15
J: TRBJ1-5
size: once

CDR3: CASSRTSGHSYNEQFF
DNA: TGTGCCAGCAGCCGGACTAGCGGACACTCCTACAATGAGCAGTTCTTC
D: TRBD2
V: TRBV11-2
length: 16
J: TRBJ2-1
size: NA

CDR3: CSVDTSASGETQYF
DNA: TGCAGCGTTGATACTAGCGCCTCGGGGGAGACCCAGTACTTC
D: TRBD2
V: TRBV29-1
length: 14
J: TRBJ2-5
size: NA

CDR3: CASSLAREVFF
DNA: TGTGCCAGCAGTTTAGCGAGGGAGGTATTCTTC
D: NA
V: TRBV27
length: 11
J: TRBJ2-1
size: NA

CDR3: CAWSGGQGGFGFTEAFF
DNA: TGTGCCTGGAGTGGAGGACAGGGGGGATTCGGGTTCACTGAAGCTTTCTTT
D: TRBD1
V: TRBV30
length: 17
J: TRBJ1-1
size: NA

CDR3: CASSVEEMRGETQYF
DNA: TGTGCCAGCAGCGTAGAAGAAATGCGAGGGGAGACCCAGTACTTC
D: NA
V: TRBV9
length: 15
J: TRBJ2-5
size: NA

CDR3: CASSIDSRIGGPSSYEQYF
DNA: TGTGCCAGTAGTATAGACTCCCGCATCGGCGGACCAAGCTCCTACGAGCAGTACTTC
D: NA
V: TRBV19
length: 19
J: TRBJ2-7
size: NA

CDR3: CATGAGVAYNEQFF
DNA: TGTGCCACTGGAGCGGGAGTGGCCTACAATGAGCAGTTCTTC
D: TRBD2
V: TRBV24-1
length: 14
J: TRBJ2-1
size: once

CDR3: CASSVGTGLWEQYF
DNA: TGTGCCAGCAGCGTAGGGACAGGGCTATGGGAGCAGTACTTC
D: TRBD1
V: TRBV9
length: 14
J: TRBJ2-7
size: NA

CDR3: CASSTASAMSSYNEQFF
DNA: TGTGCCAGTAGTACCGCTAGCGCCATGAGCTCCTACAATGAGCAGTTCTTC
D: NA
V: TRBV19
length: 17
J: TRBJ2-1
size: NA

CDR3: CASSLVQYTQYF
DNA: TGTGCCAGCAGTTTAGTCCAGTATACGCAGTATTTT
D: NA
V: TRBV28
length: 12
J: TRBJ2-3
size: NA

CDR3: CATSDNWNEQFF
DNA: TGTGCCACCAGTGACAATTGGAATGAGCAGTTCTTC
D: NA
V: TRBV24-1
length: 12
J: TRBJ2-1
size: NA

CDR3: CASTRTGILHSETQYF
DNA: TGTGCCAGCACTCGAACAGGGATTTTGCACTCAGAGACCCAGTACTTC
D: NA
V: TRBV2
length: 16
J: TRBJ2-5
size: NA

CDR3: CASSHSRGQPQHF
DNA: TGCGCCAGCAGTCATTCTAGGGGTCAGCCCCAGCATTTT
D: NA
V: TRBV23-1
length: 13
J: TRBJ1-5
size: once

CDR3: CASNSRGLGEETQYF
DNA: TGTGCCAGCAACTCAAGGGGTTTGGGAGAAGAGACCCAGTACTTC
D: NA
V: TRBV7-8
length: 15
J: TRBJ2-5
size: NA

CDR3: CASTAGMYQETQYF
DNA: TGTGCCAGCACCGCGGGAATGTACCAAGAGACCCAGTACTTC
D: NA
V: TRBV2
length: 14
J: TRBJ2-5
size: NA

CDR3: CAISDRDNEQFF
DNA: TGTGCCATCTCTGACAGGGACAATGAGCAGTTCTTC
D: TRBD1
V: TRBV10-3
length: 12
J: TRBJ2-1
size: NA

CDR3: CASSFNPALAGGEETQYF
DNA: TGCGCCAGCAGCTTTAATCCCGCTCTCGCCGGAGGAGAAGAGACCCAGTACTTC
D: NA
V: TRBV5-1
length: 18
J: TRBJ2-5
size: NA

CDR3: CSVEDTSSGNTIYF
DNA: TGCAGCGTTGAAGATACATCTTCCGGAAACACCATATATTTT
D: NA
V: TRBV29-1
length: 14
J: TRBJ1-3
size: NA

CDR3: CASSLSSGRVGEQYF
DNA: TGTGCCAGCAGCCTCTCAAGCGGCAGAGTGGGTGAGCAGTACTTC
D: NA
V: TRBV7-9
length: 15
J: TRBJ2-7
size: NA

CDR3: CASSIRTSGSNEQYF
DNA: TGCGCCAGCAGCATACGGACTAGCGGGAGCAACGAGCAGTACTTC
D: TRBD2
V: TRBV5-1
length: 15
J: TRBJ2-7
size: NA

CDR3: CAWGPLAGKLFF
DNA: TGTGCCTGGGGTCCCCTTGCTGGAAAACTGTTTTTT
D: NA
V: TRBV30
length: 12
J: TRBJ1-4
size: NA

CDR3: CASSDSARRPYSNQPQHF
DNA: TGTGCCAGCAGTGACTCGGCCCGGCGGCCATATAGCAATCAGCCCCAGCATTTT
D: NA
V: TRBV6-4
length: 18
J: TRBJ1-5
size: NA

CDR3: CASSRTGTGTWGWYNEQFF
DNA: TGTGCCAGCAGCCGGACCGGGACAGGGACATGGGGCTGGTACAATGAGCAGTTCTTC
D: TRBD1
V: TRBV12-3/TRBV12-4
length: 19
J: TRBJ2-1
size: NA

CDR3: CSARDPNGGYTF
DNA: TGCAGTGCTAGAGATCCCAATGGGGGCTACACCTTC
D: NA
V: TRBV20-1
length: 12
J: TRBJ1-2
size: NA